These T cell receptor beta chains were read from a single sample in a study of blood T cell repertoires in COVID-19. Measured with immunoSEQ multiplex PCR; TCRdb has only the in-frame clones, and not every one. This repertoire shows fewer than 200,000 clones, around 83% found once; its top ten account for about 3.5%. The sample taken for sequencing was PBMCs or T cells enriched from blood (not recorded which). The receptors come from a woman between 45 and 60 years old in a cohort exposed to, infected with or recovered from COVID-19 (not recorded which). Both conserved end residues are part of each CDR3. Clone sizes are given selectively: once, few, many, or a class where the clone is expanded.

length | J | V | size | CDR3
14 | TRBJ2-1 | TRBV11-2 | - | CASSLFQGRNEQFF
16 | TRBJ2-2 | TRBV9 | - | CASSVGGGPYTGELFF
15 | TRBJ2-3 | TRBV6-2/TRBV6-3 | - | CASSNSGGARDTQYF
12 | TRBJ2-7 | TRBV28 | - | CASSSQGSEQYF
13 | TRBJ1-2 | TRBV5-8 | once | CAGGLGANYGYTF
15 | TRBJ1-5 | TRBV9 | - | CASSVGSQSNQPQHF
14 | TRBJ1-1 | TRBV4-3 | few | CASSRIGQEIKAFF
16 | TRBJ2-1 | TRBV5-1 | - | CASSLVSQGVYNEQFF
17 | TRBJ1-2 | TRBV24-1 | - | CATSDPLDTQKGYGYTF
13 | TRBJ2-1 | TRBV5-1 | - | CASSLEAEGEQFF
14 | TRBJ2-1 | TRBV27 | - | CASRSHGTYNEQFF
19 | TRBJ2-1 | TRBV15 | - | CATSRDLAGDLSSYNEQFF
14 | TRBJ1-4 | TRBV19 | - | CASSPGQAIRKLFF
16 | TRBJ1-2 | TRBV6-5 | - | CASSYARTGGNYGYTF
15 | TRBJ2-1 | TRBV19 | - | CASSIGSLEVNEQFF
13 | TRBJ1-1 | TRBV27 | - | CASSLYLLTEAFF
18 | TRBJ2-3 | TRBV7-7 | - | CASSLKSGQGGLTDTQYF
18 | TRBJ1-4 | TRBV2 | - | CASREGRGRRTLREKLFF
16 | TRBJ2-7 | TRBV27 | - | CASSLYPAYRGYEQYF
14 | TRBJ2-2 | TRBV29-1 | - | CSAGGQLNTGELFF
19 | TRBJ2-5 | TRBV5-6 | - | CASRPPLGTSGISWETQYF
16 | TRBJ2-3 | TRBV5-1 | once | CASSLPTSGSTDTQYF
12 | TRBJ2-5 | TRBV20-1 | - | CSASGARETQYF
16 | TRBJ1-6 | TRBV19 | - | CASKVGQEAYNSPLHF
14 | TRBJ2-7 | TRBV28 | - | CASEVGTGVYEQYF
15 | TRBJ2-7 | TRBV27 | - | CASSARGQGAGGQYF
13 | TRBJ1-2 | TRBV7-2 | - | CASSSRLGQIYTF
13 | TRBJ2-2 | TRBV2 | - | CASSVVGAGELFF
13 | TRBJ2-7 | TRBV18 | once | CASSQTDTYEQYF
15 | TRBJ2-1 | TRBV24-1 | - | CATSVDRVSHNEQFF
14 | TRBJ1-5 | TRBV27 | few | CASSLSQLSQPQHF
14 | TRBJ2-7 | TRBV6-1 | few | CASSEEDRLSRSGF
14 | TRBJ2-5 | TRBV5-1 | few | CASSLGDTQETQYF
17 | TRBJ2-1 | TRBV7-9 | - | CASSLLAGGLSYNEQFF
14 | TRBJ2-1 | TRBV7-9 | once | CASSLARQGYEQFF
14 | TRBJ1-2 | TRBV5-1 | few | CASSTDGVTDGYTF
16 | TRBJ1-3 | TRBV3-1/TRBV3-2 | - | CASSQDRGLGGNTIYF
15 | TRBJ2-1 | TRBV6-5 | - | CASSYSLGVRNEQFF
13 | TRBJ1-1 | TRBV28 | - | CASSPGDYAEAFF
15 | TRBJ1-2 | TRBV3-1/TRBV3-2 | - | CASSLWISADYGYTF
16 | TRBJ1-1 | TRBV7-3 | - | CASSSPTTGLGTEAFF
20 | TRBJ2-7 | TRBV6-2/TRBV6-3 | - | CASSYPGGETSGKPLYEQYF
14 | TRBJ2-7 | TRBV5-1 | - | CASSLVRDGREQYF
12 | TRBJ2-5 | TRBV29-1 | once | CSATVDQETQYF
15 | TRBJ1-4 | TRBV2 | - | CASSQDRGLNEKLFF
12 | TRBJ2-5 | TRBV30 | - | CAWGTDQETQYF
14 | TRBJ1-2 | TRBV2 | - | CASSVGQGIDGYTF
15 | TRBJ2-7 | TRBV6-5 | - | CASSSTTSGGEGQYF
13 | TRBJ2-5 | TRBV20-1 | - | CSASRTEQETQYF
15 | TRBJ1-5 | TRBV6-1 | - | CASSEALSGFQPQHF
14 | TRBJ1-4 | TRBV7-6 | few | CASSRQETNEKLFF
15 | TRBJ2-7 | TRBV7-3 | - | CASSSSGGAFNEQYF
15 | TRBJ2-5 | TRBV19 | - | CASSQEDRGHGTQYF
11 | TRBJ1-2 | TRBV20-1 | - | CSGQGATGYTF
13 | TRBJ2-7 | TRBV23-1 | - | CASSQGHSYEQYF